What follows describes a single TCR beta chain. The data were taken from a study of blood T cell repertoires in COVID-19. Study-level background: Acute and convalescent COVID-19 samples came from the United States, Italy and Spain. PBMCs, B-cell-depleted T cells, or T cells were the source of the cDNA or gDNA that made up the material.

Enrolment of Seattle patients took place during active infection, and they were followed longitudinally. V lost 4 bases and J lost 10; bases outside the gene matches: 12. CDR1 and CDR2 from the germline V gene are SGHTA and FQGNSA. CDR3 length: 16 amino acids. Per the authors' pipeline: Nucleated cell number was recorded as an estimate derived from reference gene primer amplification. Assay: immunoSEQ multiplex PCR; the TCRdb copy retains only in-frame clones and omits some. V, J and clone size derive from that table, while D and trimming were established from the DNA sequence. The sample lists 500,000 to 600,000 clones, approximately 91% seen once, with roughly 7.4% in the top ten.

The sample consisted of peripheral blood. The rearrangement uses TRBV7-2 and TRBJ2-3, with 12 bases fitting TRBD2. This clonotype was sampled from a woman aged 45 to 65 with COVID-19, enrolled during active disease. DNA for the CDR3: TGTGCCAGCAGCTCCCGGCTAGCGGGGGGGCATCAGGCGCAGTATTTT. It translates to CASSSRLAGGHQAQYF.